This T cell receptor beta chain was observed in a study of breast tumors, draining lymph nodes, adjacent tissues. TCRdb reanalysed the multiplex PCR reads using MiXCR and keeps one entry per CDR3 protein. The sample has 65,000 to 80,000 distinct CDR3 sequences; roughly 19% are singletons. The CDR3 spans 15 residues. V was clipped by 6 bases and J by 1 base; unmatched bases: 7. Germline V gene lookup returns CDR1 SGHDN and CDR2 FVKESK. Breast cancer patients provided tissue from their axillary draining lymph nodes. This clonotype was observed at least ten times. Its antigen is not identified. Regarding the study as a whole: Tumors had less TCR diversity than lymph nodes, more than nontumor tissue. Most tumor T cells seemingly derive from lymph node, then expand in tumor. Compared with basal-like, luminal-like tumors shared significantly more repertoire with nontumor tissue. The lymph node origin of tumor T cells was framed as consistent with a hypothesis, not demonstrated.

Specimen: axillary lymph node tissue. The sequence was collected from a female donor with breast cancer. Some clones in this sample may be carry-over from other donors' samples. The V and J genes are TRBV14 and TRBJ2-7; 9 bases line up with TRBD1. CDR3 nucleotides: TGTGCCAGCAGGCAGGAGGGGACAGGGTCCTACGAGCAGTACTTC. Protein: CASRQEGTGSYEQYF.